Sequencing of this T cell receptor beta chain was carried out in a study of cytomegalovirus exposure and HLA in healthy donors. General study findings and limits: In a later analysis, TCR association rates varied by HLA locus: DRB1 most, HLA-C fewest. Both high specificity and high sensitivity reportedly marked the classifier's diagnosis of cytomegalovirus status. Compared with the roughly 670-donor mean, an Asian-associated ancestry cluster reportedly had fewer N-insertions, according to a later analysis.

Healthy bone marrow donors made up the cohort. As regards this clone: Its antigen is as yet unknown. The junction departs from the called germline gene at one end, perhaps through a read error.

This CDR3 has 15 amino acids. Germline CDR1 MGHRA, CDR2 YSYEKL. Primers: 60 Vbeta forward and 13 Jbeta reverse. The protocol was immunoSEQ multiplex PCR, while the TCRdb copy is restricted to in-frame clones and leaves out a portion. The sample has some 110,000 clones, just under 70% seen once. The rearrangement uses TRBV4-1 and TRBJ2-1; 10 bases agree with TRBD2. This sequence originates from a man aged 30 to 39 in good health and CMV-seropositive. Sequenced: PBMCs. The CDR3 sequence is CASRQGTSVSSEQFF. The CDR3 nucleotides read TGCGCCAGCAGACAAGGGACTAGCGTGAGCAGTGAGCAGTTCTTC.